These T cell receptor beta chains were read from a single sample in a study of cytomegalovirus exposure and HLA in healthy donors. Assay: immunoSEQ multiplex PCR; the TCRdb copy retains only in-frame clones and omits some. This table has about 150,000 clones, roughly nine tenths appearing once. The source material was PBMCs. These receptors came from a woman aged 18 to 35 in good health and CMV-seropositive. Each CDR3 is given with its conserved first and last residue. D genes are given only for firm matches. Not every row has a clone size; where given, it reads once, few, many or a size class.

d_call,j_call,clone_size,v_call,cdr3_nt,cdr3_aa
TRBD1,TRBJ2-2,-,TRBV19,TGTGCCAGTAGGAGGGGACAGGGTCGGACCGGGGAGCTGTTTTTT,CASRRGQGRTGELFF
TRBD2,TRBJ2-2,-,TRBV10-2,TGCGCCAGCAGCCACGGAAGGCTAGCGGGAAACACCGGGGAGCTGTTTTTT,CASSHGRLAGNTGELFF
-,TRBJ2-7,-,TRBV7-9,TGTGCCAGCAGCCCCCTGGGGACAAAATCCTACGAGCAGTACTTC,CASSPLGTKSYEQYF
TRBD1,TRBJ2-6,-,TRBV6-5,TGTGCCAGCAACCCAGGGGGCGCTGGGGCCAACGTCCTGACTTTC,CASNPGGAGANVLTF
TRBD1,TRBJ1-1,-,TRBV4-2,TGTGCCAGCAGCCGGGACAGCATGAACACTGAAGCTTTCTTT,CASSRDSMNTEAFF
-,TRBJ1-2,-,TRBV28,TGTGCCAGCAGTTTAGGGGCGCCTGGCTATGGCTACACCTTC,CASSLGAPGYGYTF
TRBD1,TRBJ2-7,-,TRBV7-9,TGTGCCAGCAGCAGCCGACAGGGCTCCTACGAGCAGTACTTC,CASSSRQGSYEQYF
TRBD2,TRBJ2-7,once,TRBV6-1,TGTGCCATCCTGACTAGCGGGAGCTACGAGCAGTACTTC,CAILTSGSYEQYF
TRBD2,TRBJ2-7,once,TRBV28,TGCGCCTCTAGCGGGAGGGCCGAAGCCCTCTACGAGCAGTACTTC,CASSGRAEALYEQYF
-,TRBJ2-2,-,TRBV28,TGTGCCAGCACTATCACAGGGTCCTCGAACACCGGGGAGCTGTTTTTT,CASTITGSSNTGELFF
-,TRBJ1-1,once,TRBV30,TGTGCCTGGACTAACAGGCCGAGAACTGAAGCTTTCTTT,CAWTNRPRTEAFF
TRBD2,TRBJ2-5,-,TRBV7-9,TGTGCCAGCAGCTCGGGGTTCCGGGAGGGCGAGACCCAGTACTTC,CASSSGFREGETQYF
-,TRBJ1-1,-,TRBV30,TGTGCCTGGAAGGGGGACGGGGACACTGAAGCTTTCTTT,CAWKGDGDTEAFF
-,TRBJ2-7,-,TRBV29-1,TGCAGCGTTGTCGAACTCTACGAGCAGTACTTC,CSVVELYEQYF
TRBD1,TRBJ2-4,-,TRBV10-3,TGTGCCATCAGTGAGGACAGGGGGCAGAACATTCAGTACTTC,CAISEDRGQNIQYF
-,TRBJ2-2,-,TRBV29-1,TGCAGCGTTGCCAGGGGGAACACCGGGGAGCTGTTTTTT,CSVARGNTGELFF
-,TRBJ1-5,few,TRBV5-1,TGCGCCAGCAGCTCCCACTCTGGTCAGCCCCAGCATTTT,CASSSHSGQPQHF
-,TRBJ2-7,-,TRBV25-1,TGTGCCAGCAGTGGCTCATCTGGCTCTAGGAACGAGCAGTACTTC,CASSGSSGSRNEQYF
TRBD1,TRBJ2-7,-,TRBV10-3,TGTGCCATCAGTGAGAAAACAGGGGTGGGGTCGTCCGAGCAGTACTTC,CAISEKTGVGSSEQYF
-,TRBJ2-7,-,TRBV28,TGTGCCAGCAGTAGTTCCCGGTACCGGGACGAGCAGTACTTC,CASSSSRYRDEQYF
TRBD2,TRBJ2-5,-,TRBV28,TGTGCCAGCAGTTTCCTAGCGGGAGGAGGGGAGACCCAGTACTTC,CASSFLAGGGETQYF
TRBD1,TRBJ2-2,-,TRBV6-5,TGTGCCAGCAGTTACTCGAGACAGGGGGGCACCGGGGAGCTGTTTTTT,CASSYSRQGGTGELFF
TRBD2,TRBJ2-1,-,TRBV5-4,TGTGCCAGCAGCCTCGGGACTAGCGGGAAAACAATAGGTGAGCAGTTCTTC,CASSLGTSGKTIGEQFF
-,TRBJ2-5,once,TRBV7-9,TGTGCCAGCAGCCCCAGGGGCGGGGAGACCCAGTACTTC,CASSPRGGETQYF
TRBD1,TRBJ2-2,-,TRBV27,TGTGCCAGCAGGCGACAGGGAAGTAACACCGGGGAGCTGTTTTTT,CASRRQGSNTGELFF
-,TRBJ2-7,-,TRBV28,TGTGCCAGCAGTGTCCCACAACCCTCCTACGAGCAGTACTTC,CASSVPQPSYEQYF
TRBD2,TRBJ2-1,-,TRBV29-1,TGCACCGGCGGGGGACTAGCGGGAGGTAGCTCCTACAATGAGCAGTTCTTC,CTGGGLAGGSSYNEQFF
TRBD1,TRBJ1-5,once,TRBV6-6,TGTGCCAGCTTCCAGGGGGCCTATAGCAATCAGCCCCAGCATTTT,CASFQGAYSNQPQHF
TRBD1,TRBJ1-2,-,TRBV18,TGTGCCAGCTCACCCCTACCCCGGACAGGGTACTATGGCTACACCTTC,CASSPLPRTGYYGYTF
-,TRBJ2-4,-,TRBV29-1,TGCAGCGTTGCGGACAGACCTCGGGACATTCAGTACTTC,CSVADRPRDIQYF
-,TRBJ2-3,-,TRBV19,TGTGCCAGTAGTCCCGGGGGTAGCACAGATACGCAGTATTTT,CASSPGGSTDTQYF
TRBD1,TRBJ1-2,-,TRBV18,TGTGCCAGCTCACCCGAACAGGGGCGTAACTATGGCTACACCTTC,CASSPEQGRNYGYTF
TRBD2,TRBJ2-3,-,TRBV7-2,TGTGCCAGCAGCCAGGGGCTAGCGGGGTCCGGTACGCAGTATTTT,CASSQGLAGSGTQYF
-,TRBJ1-3,once,TRBV6-6,TGTGCCAGCAGGGCCGGGACACAAGACTCTGGAAACACCATATATTTT,CASRAGTQDSGNTIYF
TRBD2,TRBJ2-7,few,TRBV28,TGTGCCAGCAGTTCCACGAGCGGGGTCTACGAGCAGTACTTC,CASSSTSGVYEQYF
TRBD1,TRBJ2-7,-,TRBV6-1,TGTGCCAGCCAACCGGGACAGGGCTCCTACGAGCAGTACTTC,CASQPGQGSYEQYF
TRBD2,TRBJ2-7,-,TRBV4-2,TGTGCCAGCAGCCAAGAACTAGCGGGTCCCTACGAGCAGTACTTC,CASSQELAGPYEQYF
TRBD1,TRBJ1-2,-,TRBV19,TGTGCCAGTAGTCCCTTATATCCGGGACAGGGGATGGGCTACACCTTC,CASSPLYPGQGMGYTF
TRBD2,TRBJ2-1,-,TRBV11-3,TGTGCCAGCAACCAGCGGGAGGGCTCCTACAATGAGCAGTTCTTC,CASNQREGSYNEQFF
TRBD1,TRBJ1-2,-,TRBV4-1,TGCGCCAGCAGCCAAGACCCCGGGACAGTATATGGCTACACCTTC,CASSQDPGTVYGYTF
-,TRBJ1-2,-,TRBV7-2,TGTGCCAGCAGCTACGGACTGGACTATGGCTACACCTTC,CASSYGLDYGYTF
TRBD1,TRBJ2-7,-,TRBV11-3,TGTGCCAGCAGCTTAGATGGGACAGCAAACTCCTACGAGCAGTACTTC,CASSLDGTANSYEQYF
TRBD2,TRBJ2-7,-,TRBV11-2,TGTGCCAGCAGCTTAGGGACTAGCGGGAGATTTGTCGAGCAGTACTTC,CASSLGTSGRFVEQYF
-,TRBJ2-1,once,TRBV20-1,TGCAGTGCTAGAACGACAGGTAAAGTGTTCTTC,CSARTTGKVFF
TRBD2,TRBJ2-1,-,TRBV28,TGTGCCAGCAGTTTAGGCGGGAGAGGGAATGAGCAGTTCTTC,CASSLGGRGNEQFF
-,TRBJ1-2,-,TRBV18,TGTGCCAGCTCACCCCGGACCAGGGATGGCTACACCTTC,CASSPRTRDGYTF
TRBD2,TRBJ2-7,-,TRBV10-3,TGTGCCACAGGGACTAACGACGAGCAGTACTTC,CATGTNDEQYF
-,TRBJ1-2,-,TRBV6-1,TGTGCCAGCAGTGAGTCGGCTAACTATGGCTACACCTTC,CASSESANYGYTF
-,TRBJ2-7,few,TRBV11-3,TGTGCCAGCAGCCTATCCCTGCCCTTGGAGCAGTACTTC,CASSLSLPLEQYF
TRBD1,TRBJ2-3,-,TRBV6-6,TGTGCCAGCACCTACGGACAGGGCGAAGATACGCAGTATTTT,CASTYGQGEDTQYF
TRBD1,TRBJ2-3,-,TRBV7-2,TGTGCCAGCAGCCTGGGACAGGGAAGTTTTTACGGAGATACGCAGTATTTT,CASSLGQGSFYGDTQYF